The next 14 T cell receptor beta chains were all read from a single sample in a study of blood T cell repertoires in COVID-19. Sequencing was performed with immunoSEQ multiplex PCR; in TCRdb, only in-frame clones are kept and a portion is missing. Here the sample spans 250,000 to 300,000 clones, around 83% being singletons. The sequencing sample was made of peripheral blood. The receptors stem from a man at least 80 years old with acute or convalescent COVID-19.

Worth noting for this clone: Other DNA sequences in this specimen translate into the identical CDR3. This chain connects TRBV5-4 to TRBJ1-3; TRBD1 might be the D (6 bases). Trimming stripped 3 bases from V and 4 bases from J, with 11 bases between. There are 14 residues in the CDR3. Germline V gives CDR1 SGHNT, CDR2 YYREEE (reference sequence). CDR3 sequence: CASSSQGSGNTIYF. The CDR3, as DNA: TGTGCCAGCAGCTCCCAGGGGTCGGGAAACACCATATATTTT.

The V call is TRBV19, the J call TRBJ1-1, with a weak D call TRBD1 (6 bases). Trimming left V 6 bases short and J 3 bases short, with 23 bases between. The CDR3 totals 17 residues. In germline, CDR1 is LNHDA, CDR2 SQIVND (reference sequence). The CDR3 sequence: CASRTDRSGYGDTEAFF. CDR3 nucleotide sequence: TGTGCCAGTAGAACCGACAGGTCCGGTTATGGGGACACTGAAGCTTTCTTT.

The chain recombines TRBV28 with TRBJ1-1; tentatively, D is TRBD1 (6 bases). The germline V and J ends were trimmed by 5 bases and 1 base, with 20 bases remaining between them. Germline-derived CDR1 and CDR2 are MDHEN and SYDVKM. This CDR3 is built from 17 residues. The CDR3 DNA is TGTGCCAGCAGTCCTCAGAATTCTGGGACATCGAACACTGAAGCTTTCTTT. It encodes CASSPQNSGTSNTEAFF.

Notes on this clone: One end of the junction is discordant with germline, which a read error may explain. The genes are TRBV20-1 and TRBJ2-4, with 9 bases that match TRBD1. The CDR3 runs to 11 residues. The V gene's germline CDR1 is DFQATT and CDR2 SNEGSKA (reference sequence). CDR3: CSAPAEGDRAF. The CDR3 DNA reads TGCAGTGCTCCCGCTGAGGGGGACAGGGCCTTC.

The chain joins TRBV5-4 to TRBJ1-6, with TRBD1 identical over 7 bases. The CDR3 has 16 residues. CDR1 and CDR2 from the germline V gene are SGHNT and YYREEE (reference sequence). Trimming at V came to 2 bases and at J to 5 bases, leaving 7 bases not matched to a gene. In DNA, the CDR3 is TGTGCCAGCAGCTTAGCGTTTGGACAGGATAATTCACCCCTCCACTTT. Protein: CASSLAFGQDNSPLHF.

The rearrangement joins TRBV18 to TRBJ2-5; D may be TRBD1 (6 bases). This CDR3 is 14 amino acids long. V shed 3 bases and J shed 5 bases, with 13 bases lying between them. The germline V gene encodes CDR1 KGHSH and CDR2 LQKENI. CDR3 sequence: CASSPDSHGETQYF. The CDR3 nucleotides are TGTGCCAGCTCACCGGACAGTCACGGCGAGACCCAGTACTTC.

The chain recombines TRBV29-1 with TRBJ2-7, with TRBD2 matching 9 bases. CDR3 length equals 13 residues. V shed 4 bases and J 6 bases; nucleotides not matched to a gene: 7. CDR1 SQVTM and CDR2 ANQGSEA come from the germline V gene. CDR3 in DNA: TGCAGCGTTGTTGGGGCGGGAGGGGTCGAGCAGTACTTC. As protein: CSVVGAGGVEQYF.

There are a few counts of this clone. V usage is TRBV28 and J usage is TRBJ2-7; possibly TRBD1 for D (6 bases). Trimming stripped 3 bases from V and 2 bases from J, with 14 bases between. Germline V gene sequence: CDR1 MDHEN, CDR2 SYDVKM. The CDR3 contains 15 residues. This chain's CDR3 is CASSLSDRLTYEQYF. CDR3 in DNA: TGTGCCAGCAGTTTGAGCGACAGGCTCACCTACGAGCAGTACTTC. Filled out from reference TRBV28 and TRBJ2-7, the complete variable domain reads DVKVTQSSRYLVKRTGEKVFLECVQDMDHENMFWYRQDPGLGLRLIYFSYDVKMKEKGDIPEGYSVSREKKERFSLILESASTNQTSMYLCASSLSDRLTYEQYFGPGTRLTVT.

V and J are TRBV24-1 and TRBJ2-5, with 7 bases identical to TRBD1. Germline trimming cut 0 bases from V and 0 bases from J; bases unmatched to any gene: 9. The CDR3 is made up of 18 amino acids. CDR1 and CDR2 from the germline V gene are KGHDR and SFDVKD. The CDR3 DNA sequence: TGTGCCACCAGTGATTTGCAATACGGGACAGCCGACCAAGAGACCCAGTACTTC. This codes for CATSDLQYGTADQETQYF.

J is TRBJ2-6 and V is TRBV6-1; D unclear. V was trimmed by 0 bases and J by 1 base, leaving 13 bases between them. The CDR3 is 18 residues long. Germline V gives CDR1 MNHNS, CDR2 SASEGT. The chain's CDR3 is CASSEALHGSSGANVLTF. CDR3 in DNA: TGTGCCAGCAGTGAAGCGCTTCACGGGTCGTCTGGGGCCAACGTCCTGACTTTC.

The gene calls are TRBV4-1 and TRBJ1-5; no clear D gene. This CDR3 comprises 15 residues. Trimming left V 2 bases short and J 1 base short, with 9 bases between. From germline, CDR1 is MGHRA and CDR2 YSYEKL. For the CDR3, the DNA is TGCGCCAGCAGCCAACAGGAGGGAAGCAATCAGCCCCAGCATTTT. Its protein is CASSQQEGSNQPQHF.

The chain carries TRBV7-9 and TRBJ2-6; possibly TRBD2 for D (5 bases). This CDR3 has 13 residues. Germline lookup yields CDR1 SEHNR and CDR2 FQNEAQ (reference sequence). Trimming removed 11 bases from V and 4 bases from J, with 12 bases in between. The CDR3 sequence: CAGRGSGANVLTF. CDR3 nucleotide sequence: TGTGCCGGTCGGGGATCCGGGGCCAACGTCCTGACTTTC. Together with reference TRBV7-9 and TRBJ2-6, the CDR3 gives the full variable domain: DTGVSQNPRHKITKRGQNVTFRCDPISEHNRLYWYRQTLGQGPEFLTYFQNEAQLEKSRLLSDRFSAERPKGSFSTLEIQRTEQGDSAMYLCAGRGSGANVLTFGAGSRLTVL.

The chain's CDR3 is CASSLSPQNNYGYTF. The CDR3 DNA reads as TGTGCCAGCAGCTTGTCCCCGCAGAATAACTATGGCTACACCTTC. The V and J genes are TRBV5-6 and TRBJ1-2, with D unclear. V was shortened by 1 base and J by 1 base, with 11 bases between the two germline ends. Germline V gives CDR1 SGHDT, CDR2 YYEEEE. The CDR3 has 15 amino acids. The variable domain in full, with the rest retrieved from reference TRBV5-6 and TRBJ1-2, is DAGVTQSPTHLIKTRGQQVTLRCSPKSGHDTVSWYQQALGQGPQFIFQYYEEEERQRGNFPDRFSGHQFPNYSSELNVNALLLGDSALYLCASSLSPQNNYGYTFGSGTRLTVV.

The chain is built from TRBV3-1 (or the pseudogene TRBV3-2) and TRBJ2-3; 14 bases are shared with TRBD2. The germline V gene encodes CDR1 LGHDT and CDR2 YNNKEL (reference sequence). The CDR3 has 17 amino acids. V lost 0 bases and J lost 3; bases outside the gene matches: 2. The CDR3 spells CASSQDGLAGGTDTQYF. CDR3 in DNA: TGTGCCAGCAGCCAAGACGGACTAGCGGGGGGAACAGATACGCAGTATTTT.